This TCR beta chain came from a study of control samples from healthy donors and cancer patients. Only in-frame clones appear in the TCRdb table, and some are missing; sequencing was by immunoSEQ multiplex PCR. The table includes fewer than 25,000 clones, about 80% detected once. This CDR3 is built from 16 residues. Germline-derived CDR1 and CDR2 are MNHEY and SVGAGI. V shed 2 bases and J shed 7 bases, with 17 bases lying between them. What was sequenced was PBMCs. The receptor was derived from a man in his 60s with head and neck cancer. The V and J genes are TRBV6-5 and TRBJ2-2, with D perhaps assigned TRBD1 or TRBD2 (5 bases each). The CDR3 DNA follows: TGTGCCAGCAGTTACATCGCCTACGGGACGAACGGGGAGCTGTTTTTT. Translated: CASSYIAYGTNGELFF.